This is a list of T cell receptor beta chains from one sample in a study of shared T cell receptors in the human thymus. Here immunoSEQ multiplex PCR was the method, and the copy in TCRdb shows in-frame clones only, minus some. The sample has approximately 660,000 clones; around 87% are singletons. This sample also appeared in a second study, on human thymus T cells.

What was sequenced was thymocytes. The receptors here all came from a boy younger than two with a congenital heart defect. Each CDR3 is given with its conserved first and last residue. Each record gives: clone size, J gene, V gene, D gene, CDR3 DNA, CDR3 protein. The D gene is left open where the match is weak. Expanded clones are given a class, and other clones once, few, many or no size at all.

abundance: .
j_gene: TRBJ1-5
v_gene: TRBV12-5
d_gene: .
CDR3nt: TGTGCTAGTGGTTTGACTACCAATCAGCCCCAGCATTTT
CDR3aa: CASGLTTNQPQHF

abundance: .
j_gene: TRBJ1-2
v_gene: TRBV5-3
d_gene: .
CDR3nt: TGTGCGCCCGAAAGGGGCGGACCTAACTATGGCTACACCTTC
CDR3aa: CAPERGGPNYGYTF

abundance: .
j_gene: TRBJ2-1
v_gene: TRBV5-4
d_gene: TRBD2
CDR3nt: TGTGCCAGCAGCTTGGGGAGCGGGAGGGCCAGGCGCAATGAGCAGTTCTTC
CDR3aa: CASSLGSGRARRNEQFF

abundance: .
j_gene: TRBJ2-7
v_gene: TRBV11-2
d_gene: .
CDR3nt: TGTGCCAGCAGCTTAGCTAGCCGAAACTACGAGCAGTACTTC
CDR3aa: CASSLASRNYEQYF

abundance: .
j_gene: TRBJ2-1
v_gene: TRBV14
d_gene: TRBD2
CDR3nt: TGTGCCAGCAGCCCGGAGGAAGCGGGAGGGCCCTACAATGAGCAGTTCTTC
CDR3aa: CASSPEEAGGPYNEQFF

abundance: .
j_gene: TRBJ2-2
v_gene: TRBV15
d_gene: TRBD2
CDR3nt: TGTGCCACCAGCTTATCCCCGGGACTAGCGGGAGAGGGCACCGGGGAGCTGTTTTTT
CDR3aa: CATSLSPGLAGEGTGELFF

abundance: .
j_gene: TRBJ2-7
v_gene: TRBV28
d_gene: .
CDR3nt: TGTGCCAGCAGTTTAATGAGGGAGGCCTCCTACGAGCAGTACTTC
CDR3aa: CASSLMREASYEQYF

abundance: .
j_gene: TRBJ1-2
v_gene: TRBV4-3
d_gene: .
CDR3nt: TGCGCCAGCAGCCATGAGGGCTCGTGGGGTTCTAACTATGGCTACACCTTC
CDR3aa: CASSHEGSWGSNYGYTF

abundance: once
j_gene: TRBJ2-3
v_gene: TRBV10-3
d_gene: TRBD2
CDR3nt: TGTGCCATCAAGGTTCAGGCTAGCGGGAAAGATACGCAGTATTTT
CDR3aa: CAIKVQASGKDTQYF

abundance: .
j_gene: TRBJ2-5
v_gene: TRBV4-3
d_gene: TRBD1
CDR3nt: TGCGCCAGCAGCCAAGATTTATCGGACAGGGCCTGGCGAGAGACCCAGTACTTC
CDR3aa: CASSQDLSDRAWRETQYF

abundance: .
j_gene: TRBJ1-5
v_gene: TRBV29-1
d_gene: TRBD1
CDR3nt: TGCAGCGTTGGGACAGGGAGACATAGCAATCAGCCCCAGCATTTT
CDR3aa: CSVGTGRHSNQPQHF

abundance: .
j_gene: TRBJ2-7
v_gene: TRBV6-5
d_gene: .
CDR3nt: TGTGCCAGCAGTTACACGGGCCCTGGCGGGTACGAGCAGTACTTC
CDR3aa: CASSYTGPGGYEQYF

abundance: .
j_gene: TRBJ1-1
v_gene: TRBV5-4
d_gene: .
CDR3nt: TGTGCCAGCAGCCCCAGAGAAGAGGTGAACACTGAAGCTTTCTTT
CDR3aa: CASSPREEVNTEAFF

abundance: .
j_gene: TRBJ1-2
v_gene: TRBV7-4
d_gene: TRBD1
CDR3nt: TGTGCCAGCAGCTCCGCTGCCCCAGGGGGCAGGGACTATGGCTACACCTTC
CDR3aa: CASSSAAPGGRDYGYTF

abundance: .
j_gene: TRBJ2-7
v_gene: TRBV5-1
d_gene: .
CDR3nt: TGCGCCAGCAGTTTAAACAGGGCCCACGAGCAGTACTTC
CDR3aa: CASSLNRAHEQYF

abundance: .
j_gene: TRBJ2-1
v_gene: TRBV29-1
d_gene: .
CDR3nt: TGCAGCGCGGTAGGGACTTCGTCCTACAATGAGCAGTTCTTC
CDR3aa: CSAVGTSSYNEQFF

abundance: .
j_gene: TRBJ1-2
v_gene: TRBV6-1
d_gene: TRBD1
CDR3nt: TGTGCCAGCAGTGTCTATGCGGAACTCAACAGGGGGCCTTACTATGGCTACACCTTC
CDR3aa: CASSVYAELNRGPYYGYTF

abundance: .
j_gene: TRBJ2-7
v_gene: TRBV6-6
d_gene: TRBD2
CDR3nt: TGTGCCAGCAGTTACTCGAAACTAGCGGGAGGTGAGCAGTACTTC
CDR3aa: CASSYSKLAGGEQYF

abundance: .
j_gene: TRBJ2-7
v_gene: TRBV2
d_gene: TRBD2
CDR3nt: TGTGCCAGCGGCCCGGGGGGGGGACCCTACGAGCAGTACTTC
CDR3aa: CASGPGGGPYEQYF

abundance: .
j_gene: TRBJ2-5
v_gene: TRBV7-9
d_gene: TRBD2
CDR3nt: TGTGCCAGCAGTCGACGACTAGCGGGCTTCCAAGAGACCCAGTACTTC
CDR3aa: CASSRRLAGFQETQYF

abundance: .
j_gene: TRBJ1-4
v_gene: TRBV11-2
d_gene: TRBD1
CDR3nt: TGTGCCAGCAGCCGGGGACAGGGAGGGAATGAAAAACTGTTTTTT
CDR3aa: CASSRGQGGNEKLFF